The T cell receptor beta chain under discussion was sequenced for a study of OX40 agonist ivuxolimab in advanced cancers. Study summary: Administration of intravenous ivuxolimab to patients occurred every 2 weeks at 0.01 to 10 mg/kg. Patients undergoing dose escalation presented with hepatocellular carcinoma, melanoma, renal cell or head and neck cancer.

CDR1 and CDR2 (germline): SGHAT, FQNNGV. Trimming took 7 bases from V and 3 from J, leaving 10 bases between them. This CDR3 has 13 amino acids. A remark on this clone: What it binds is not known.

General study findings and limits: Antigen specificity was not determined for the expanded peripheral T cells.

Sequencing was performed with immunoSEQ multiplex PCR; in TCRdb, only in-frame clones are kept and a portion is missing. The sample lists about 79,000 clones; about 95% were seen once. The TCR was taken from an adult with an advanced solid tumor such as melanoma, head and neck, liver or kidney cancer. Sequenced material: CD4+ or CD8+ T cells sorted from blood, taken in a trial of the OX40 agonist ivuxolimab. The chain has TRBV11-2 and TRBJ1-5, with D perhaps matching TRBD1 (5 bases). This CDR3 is CASTLGVNQPQHF. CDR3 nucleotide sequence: TGTGCCAGCACCTTGGGGGTCAATCAGCCCCAGCATTTT.